This T cell receptor (beta chain) was observed in a study of T-cell memory formation after mild COVID-19. Study-wide results and limits: Largely, contracting CD4+ clones fell within CM and EM, and contracting CD8+ clones within EMRA. The appearance of some responding clones in pre-infection memory suggested that cross-reactive memory joined. Day 15 to 85 contracting clones showed balanced CD4/CD8; later expanders leaned CD4+.

This CDR3 is 14 amino acids long. Trimming left V 2 bases short and J 6 bases short, with 14 bases between. Per the germline V gene, CDR1 is KGHSH and CDR2 is LQKENI. This clonotype was detected a few times. The antigen remains unidentified. TCRdb re-derived calls from the 5' RACE reads in MiXCR, one entry per CDR3 protein. The sample includes 250,000 to 350,000 distinct CDR3 sequences, approximately 15% of them seen just once. The genes are TRBV18 and TRBJ2-7; D possibly uses TRBD1 or TRBD2 (5 bases each). The sample was PBMCs or a T cell subset sorted from them (not recorded which). The TCR comes from a man younger than 30 who had mild COVID-19 (a few samples of this study predate the infection). Cell type and time point are not known. The CDR3 DNA is TGTGCCAGCTCACCAAGTACGGGGCCCTCCGAGCAGTACTTC. It yields the protein CASSPSTGPSEQYF.